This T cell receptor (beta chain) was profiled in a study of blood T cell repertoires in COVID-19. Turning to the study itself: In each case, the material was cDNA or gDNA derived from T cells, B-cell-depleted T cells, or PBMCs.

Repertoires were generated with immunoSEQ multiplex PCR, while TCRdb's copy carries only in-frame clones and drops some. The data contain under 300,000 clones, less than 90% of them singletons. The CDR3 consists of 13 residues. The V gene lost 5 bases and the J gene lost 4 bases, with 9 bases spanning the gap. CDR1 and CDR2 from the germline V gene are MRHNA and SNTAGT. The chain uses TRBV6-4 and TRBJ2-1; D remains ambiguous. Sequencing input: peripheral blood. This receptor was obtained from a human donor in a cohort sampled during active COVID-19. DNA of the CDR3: TGTGCCAGCAGTCCTACGGTTTACAATGAGCAGTTCTTC. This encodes CASSPTVYNEQFF.